The 27 T cell receptor beta chains below all came from one sample that was sequenced in a study of shared clonotypes between healthy human individuals (dated by TCRdb to 2020 to 2021). CD8 naive samples were CD45RO-negative cells positively selected for CCR7, giving a CD45RA+CCR7+ population that excluded TemRA cells. Library generation was performed with the immunoSEQ multiplex PCR assay. Drawn from immuneACCESS, this table holds only the in-frame rearrangements with V and J called that TCRdb kept. Clones are partly lost; checked studies trace under half to an unresolved V gene and leave the rest unexplained. The sample data list 1.5 million to 2.5 million clones, and approximately 94% of these were observed just once. 1.2% of the sample is in the top ten clones. The sample taken for sequencing was naive CD8+ T cells sorted from blood. The meaning of the sample's cell subset or site label: CD45RA+CCR7+. These receptors were obtained from a man younger than 35 in good health.

The rearrangement links TRBV6-5 to TRBJ1-6, with TRBD1 as a possible D gene (6 bases). The CDR3 consists of 14 residues. Trimming took off 0 bases at V and 16 bases at J, with 16 bases between the two ends. Germline V gives CDR1 MNHEY, CDR2 SVGAGI. In nucleotides, the CDR3 is TGTGCCAGCAGTTACTCGGGGGCAGGAGGATATCTCCACTTT. Amino acid sequence: CASSYSGAGGYLHF.

Of note for this clone: A junction boundary mismatches the germline segment, possibly from a read error. The V and J genes are TRBV7-7 and TRBJ2-2; 8 bases match TRBD2. The CDR3 has 15 residues. CDR1 is SSHAT and CDR2 is FNYEAQ in the germline V gene (reference sequence). CDR3 in DNA: TGTGCTAGCAGCCCCCTGAGCGGGAGCACCGGGGAGCTGTTTTTT. Protein product: CASSPLSGSTGELFF.

In its sample, this clone was seen once. This chain links TRBV5-8 with TRBJ1-5; D is undetermined. Trimming removed 0 bases at V and 4 bases at J, with 5 bases between. The CDR3 is made up of 13 amino acids. CDR1 and CDR2 (germline): SGHTS, YDEGEE. The CDR3 DNA sequence: TGTGCCAGCAGCTTGGGGCAGAATCAGCCCCAGCATTTT. Its translation: CASSLGQNQPQHF.

This clone was seen a few times. This rearrangement joins TRBV13 to TRBJ2-1, with D uncertain. V lost 1 base, J lost 9 bases, and 7 bases lay in between. The germline CDR1 and CDR2 sequences are PRHDT and FYEKMQ (reference sequence). The CDR3 consists of 12 residues. The CDR3 region is CASSLVRSEQFF. The CDR3 DNA sequence: TGTGCCAGCAGCTTAGTTAGGAGTGAGCAGTTCTTC.

The genes are TRBV25-1 and TRBJ2-1; no firm D call. This CDR3 contains 12 residues. Per the germline V gene, CDR1 is MGHDK and CDR2 is SYGVNS. Trimming shortened V by 5 bases and J by 5 bases, and 7 bases separated the two germline ends. The CDR3 sequence is CASSWVNNEQFF. DNA for the CDR3: TGTGCCAGCAGTTGGGTGAACAATGAGCAGTTCTTC.

CDR3 sequence reads: CASRHAWSSQETQYF. CDR3 bases: TGTGCCAGCAGACACGCCTGGAGCTCGCAAGAGACCCAGTACTTC. This chain connects TRBV6-5 to TRBJ2-5; D call uncertain. The CDR3 runs 15 residues. V dropped 6 bases and J dropped 2 bases, with 16 bases sitting between them. Germline lookup yields CDR1 MNHEY and CDR2 SVGAGI.

The CDR3 bases are TGTGCCACCTCCGGCAGGAGAGAGACCCAGTACTTC. Residues: CATSGRRETQYF. This chain joins TRBV19 and TRBJ2-5; D gene ambiguous. This CDR3 has 12 amino acids. Germline loops: CDR1 LNHDA, CDR2 SQIVND (reference sequence). Between the trimmed V and J ends, which lost 10 bases and 4 bases, there was a span of 13 bases.

The chain links TRBV11-2 to TRBJ1-1, with 7 bases matching TRBD1. Trimming at V came to 0 bases and at J to 4 bases, leaving 5 bases not matched to a gene. The CDR3 is 15 amino acids. Germline CDR1 SGHAT, CDR2 FQNNGV. The CDR3 loop is CASSLEAGGFTEAFF. The CDR3 nucleotides are TGTGCCAGCAGCTTAGAGGCAGGGGGGTTCACTGAAGCTTTCTTT.

This chain connects TRBV6-1 to TRBJ1-2; D perhaps matches TRBD1 (5 bases). V gave up 4 bases and J gave up 8 bases, with 17 bases separating them. The germline gives CDR1 MNHNS, CDR2 SASEGT. The CDR3 spans 14 residues. CDR3 in DNA: TGTGCCAGCAGTGGAAGAGGAGGGGTCTACGGCTACACCTTC. This gives the protein CASSGRGGVYGYTF.

V usage is TRBV7-9 and J usage is TRBJ2-7; 7 bases fit TRBD1. Germline assignment: CDR1 SEHNR and CDR2 FQNEAQ (reference sequence). The CDR3 spans 14 residues. Trimming removed 5 bases from V and 2 bases from J; junction bases left unmatched: 6. The CDR3 spells CASSPDRVPYEQYF. Here the CDR3 DNA reads TGTGCCAGCAGCCCAGACAGGGTTCCCTACGAGCAGTACTTC.

The rearrangement joins TRBV13 to TRBJ1-2; D gene uncertain. The CDR3 sequence is 17 residues long. CDR1 is PRHDT and CDR2 is FYEKMQ in the germline V gene (reference sequence). V lost 1 base and J 1 base, leaving 16 bases between the germline ends. The CDR3 loop reads CASSLDVGSGINYGYTF. DNA for the CDR3: TGTGCCAGCAGCTTAGACGTAGGGTCCGGGATTAACTATGGCTACACCTTC.

The rearrangement uses TRBV27 and TRBJ2-3, with 8 bases lining up with TRBD2. The CDR3 is 15 residues long. The V segment lost 5 bases and the J segment 4 bases; nucleotides outside the gene matches: 8. Germline assignment: CDR1 MNHEY and CDR2 SMNVEV (reference sequence). The DNA for the CDR3 is TGTGCCAGCAGTCCGGGAGCGGGGGTGGCAGATACGCAGTATTTT. Protein: CASSPGAGVADTQYF.

In regard to this clone: The identical CDR3 is also encoded by other nucleotide sequences in the sample. The chain employs TRBV5-4 and TRBJ2-1; D might be TRBD1 (5 bases). The CDR3 has 16 amino acids. CDR1 SGHNT and CDR2 YYREEE come from the germline V gene (reference sequence). The ends were cut back, 0 bases at V and 0 bases at J, with 10 bases in the middle. The CDR3 nucleotides are TGTGCCAGCAGCTTGGGGGGCACCCCCTCCTACAATGAGCAGTTCTTC. Residues: CASSLGGTPSYNEQFF.

Worth noting for this clone: Other nucleotide sequences from this sample produce the same CDR3. This chain joins TRBV5-4 and TRBJ2-7; 8 nucleotides line up with TRBD2. V was pared by 2 bases and J by 3 bases, with 1 base of the junction left unmatched. The CDR3 contains 13 residues. Per the germline V gene, CDR1 is SGHNT and CDR2 is YYREEE (reference sequence). The CDR3 loop is CASSLTSGYEQYF. The DNA for the CDR3 is TGTGCCAGCAGCTTAACTAGCGGCTACGAGCAGTACTTC. The full variable domain, its missing parts supplied by reference TRBV5-4 and TRBJ2-7, is ETGVTQSPTHLIKTRGQQVTLRCSSQSGHNTVSWYQQALGQGPQFIFQYYREEENGRGNFPPRFSGLQFPNYSSELNVNALELDDSALYLCASSLTSGYEQYFGPGTRLTVT.

The chain joins TRBV7-9 to TRBJ2-1; D remains ambiguous. Trimming removed 2 bases at V and 5 bases at J, with 13 bases between. The germline V gene has CDR1 SEHNR and CDR2 FQNEAQ (reference sequence). The CDR3 has 15 residues. Written as DNA, the CDR3 is TGTGCCAGCAGCTTATACAATACAGCAGACAATGAGCAGTTCTTC. It codes for CASSLYNTADNEQFF.

The chain links TRBV12-2 to TRBJ2-5. TRBV12-2 is assigned pseudogene status. This CDR3 comprises 14 residues. As DNA, the CDR3 is TGTGCAAGTCGCTTAGACGGCAGCCAAGAGACCCAGTACTTC. It codes for CASRLDGSQETQYF.

This clone was seen only once. The chain links TRBV6-6 to TRBJ2-2; D is undetermined. V was clipped by 7 bases and J by 1 base, with 13 bases between them. There are 15 residues in the CDR3. The germline V gene has CDR1 MNHNY and CDR2 SVGAGI (reference sequence). CDR3 nucleotides: TGTGCCAGCACCCAGGTACAATTGAACACCGGGGAGCTGTTTTTT. Protein product: CASTQVQLNTGELFF.

This rearrangement joins TRBV7-3 to TRBJ2-2, with D maybe TRBD1 (6 bases). With 2 bases removed from V and 6 bases from J, the gap between germline ends came to 7 bases. Germline-derived CDR1 and CDR2 are SGHTA and FQGTGA. CDR3 size: 13 residues. In DNA form, the CDR3 reads TGTGCCAGCAGCTTAGAGGGGGCCGGGGAGCTGTTTTTT. It yields the protein CASSLEGAGELFF.

Written as DNA, the CDR3 is TGTGCCAGTAGTCCCTGGGAGGGACTAGCGGGAGGGGAAACCGGGGAGCTGTTTTTT. It codes for CASSPWEGLAGGETGELFF. The chain combines TRBV19 with TRBJ2-2; 16 bases match TRBD2. V lost 5 bases, J lost 5 bases, and 11 bases stayed unmatched. In germline, CDR1 is LNHDA, CDR2 SQIVND (reference sequence). The CDR3 contains 19 residues.

As for this clone: Distinct nucleotide sequences in the sample also encode this CDR3. This chain connects TRBV9 to TRBJ2-2, with TRBD2 identical over 11 bases. The CDR3 runs 15 residues. V lost 5 bases and J lost 3; bases outside the gene matches: 3. Per the germline V gene, CDR1 is SGDLS and CDR2 is YYNGEE. DNA of the CDR3: TGTGCCAGCAGTTTTAGCGGGAGGGACACCGGGGAGCTGTTTTTT. As protein: CASSFSGRDTGELFF.

V gene TRBV6-4 combines with J gene TRBJ2-2, with 9 positions matching TRBD1. Germline V lookup: CDR1 MRHNA, CDR2 SNTAGT. The junction had 6 bases not matched to a gene; V was cut back by 5 bases and J by 5 bases. CDR3 length: 15 amino acids. The CDR3 spells CASSLTGGDTGELFF. In nucleotides, the CDR3 is TGTGCCAGCAGTTTGACAGGGGGAGATACCGGGGAGCTGTTTTTT.

A single count supports this clone. Other DNA sequences in the sample encode the same CDR3. This chain joins TRBV30 and TRBJ2-7; D is uncertain. The ends were cut back, 2 bases at V and 4 bases at J, with 6 bases in the middle. There are 11 residues in the CDR3. Germline values: CDR1 GTSNPN, CDR2 SVGIG (reference sequence). CDR3 coding DNA: TGTGCCTGGAGTTCAGGTTACGAGCAGTACTTC. This sequence encodes CAWSSGYEQYF.

This clone was recorded only once. At the DNA level, this CDR3 is encoded by other sequences in the same sample as well. The chain joins TRBV5-4 to TRBJ2-1; 11 nucleotides align to TRBD2. Germline trimming cut 0 bases from V and 7 bases from J; bases unmatched to any gene: 3. Germline V gene sequence: CDR1 SGHNT, CDR2 YYREEE (reference sequence). The CDR3 length is 15 residues. The CDR3 sequence is CASSLGSGGANEQFF. As DNA, the CDR3 is TGTGCCAGCAGCTTGGGTAGCGGGGGGGCAAATGAGCAGTTCTTC.

This clone appeared a single time. The chain carries TRBV4-1 and TRBJ2-3; 9 bases line up with TRBD2. Germline V lookup: CDR1 MGHRA, CDR2 YSYEKL. There are 18 residues in the CDR3. V shed 3 bases, J shed 6 bases, and the junction held 16 bases outside the gene matches. The CDR3 spells CASSHPAGGLGFVDTQYF. In nucleotides, the CDR3 is TGCGCCAGCAGCCACCCTGCGGGAGGGCTGGGGTTTGTGGATACGCAGTATTTT.

This chain connects TRBV19 to TRBJ2-7; weak D call: TRBD1 (6 bases). This CDR3 comprises 15 residues. The germline V gene encodes CDR1 LNHDA and CDR2 SQIVND (reference sequence). V was trimmed by 5 bases and J by 0 bases, leaving 14 bases between them. The CDR3 here is CASSALTGNSYEQYF. CDR3 DNA sequence: TGTGCCAGTAGTGCACTGACAGGTAACTCCTACGAGCAGTACTTC.

A word on this clone: The sample holds other DNA sequences that translate to the same CDR3. The genes are TRBV19 and TRBJ2-7; TRBD2 might be the D (5 bases). Between the trimmed V and J ends, which lost 3 bases and 1 base, there was a span of 10 bases. Germline values: CDR1 LNHDA, CDR2 SQIVND (reference sequence). CDR3 length: 14 amino acids. The CDR3 nucleotides read TGTGCCAGTAGTATTAGCGCAGAGTCCTACGAGCAGTACTTC. Translation: CASSISAESYEQYF.

The gene calls are TRBV28 and TRBJ2-7; D is possibly TRBD1 or TRBD2 (5 bases each). From germline, CDR1 is MDHEN and CDR2 SYDVKM. The V end was cut by 5 bases, the J end by 1 base, with 15 bases between. This CDR3 is built from 15 residues. Here the CDR3 DNA reads TGTGCCAGCAGTCCGACACTAGGGGCGTCCTACGAGCAGTACTTC. It specifies CASSPTLGASYEQYF.